The 4 T cell receptor beta chains below were found in one sample sequenced in a study of T-cell memory formation after mild COVID-19. TCRdb re-called the 5' RACE reads through MiXCR, storing one row per CDR3 protein. The sample has 150,000 to 200,000 distinct CDR3 sequences; more than 14% are singletons. Sequences were obtained from PBMCs or a T cell subset sorted from them (not recorded which). The receptor source for this set is an adult woman who had mild COVID-19 (a few samples of this study predate the infection). Cell type and time point are not known.

This clonotype has a handful of counts. V usage is TRBV12-3 or TRBV12-4 and J usage is TRBJ2-7; tentatively, D is TRBD2 (7 bases). This CDR3 comprises 13 residues. Trimming took off 1 base at V and 6 bases at J, with 10 bases between the two ends. CDR3 residues: CASSLEGGSEQYF. The DNA of the CDR3 is TGTGCCAGCAGTTTAGAGGGGGGGTCCGAGCAGTACTTC.

This clonotype was recorded at least ten times. The V and J genes are TRBV20-1 and TRBJ2-6; tentatively, D is TRBD1 (7 bases). Trimming took off 5 bases at V and 0 bases at J, with 11 bases between the two ends. CDR1 is DFQATT, CDR2 SNEGSKA, per germline (reference sequence). This CDR3 contains 15 residues. The CDR3 sequence: CSAFQGGSGANVLTF. The CDR3 coding sequence is TGCAGTGCTTTTCAGGGGGGCTCTGGGGCCAACGTCCTGACTTTC.

This clonotype was counted only a few times. V usage is TRBV5-4 and J usage is TRBJ2-2; the match to TRBD2 covers 9 bases. V lost 4 bases and J lost 7; bases outside the gene matches: 8. CDR3 length: 15 residues. Per germline, CDR1 SGHNT and CDR2 YYREEE (reference sequence). The CDR3 region is CASSRTSGHIGELFF. The DNA of the CDR3 is TGTGCCAGCAGCCGAACTAGCGGGCACATCGGGGAGCTGTTTTTT.

Only a few counts were recorded for this clonotype. One end of the junction fails to match germline, which may point to a read error. The DNA for the CDR3 is TGCAGTGCCAGAGACCCGCCAGATACGCAGTATTTT. Protein sequence: CSARDPPDTQYF. The V call is TRBV20-1, the J call TRBJ2-3; D is unclear. Per the germline V gene, CDR1 is DFQATT and CDR2 is SNEGSKA (reference sequence). The CDR3 length is 12 residues.